This section outlines one TCR beta chain sequence together with its context. Antigen: not known. Russia was home to the donors, healthy Caucasian individuals aged about 6 to 90. Primers used in a second PCR of about 7 to 12 cycles were a sample-barcoded 5' primer and a J-beta primer mix. Tags on each cDNA molecule came from a template-switch adaptor with 12 random nucleotides. MiXCR was run by TCRdb on the 5' RACE reads, yielding one entry per CDR3 protein. The sample contains hundreds of thousands of distinct CDR3 sequences, roughly 50% of which appear only once. The J segment lost 0 bases and the V segment lost 4 bases, leaving 12 bases of the junction unmatched. The CDR3 runs to 18 residues. Germline V gene lookup returns CDR1 MNHEY and CDR2 SVGAGI. This record belongs to a study of blood T cells in healthy people across ages. Study observations and caveats: Because sorting was not performed, PBMCs prevented conclusive naive versus antigen-experienced comparison.

The TCR comes from a man aged 40-55 years in good health. Input material: blood. V gene TRBV6-5 combines with J gene TRBJ2-1, with 7 bases aligning to TRBD2. CDR3 nucleotides: TGTGCCAGCAGTTCTAAAGGTTCGGGACTATTCTCCTACAATGAGCAGTTCTTC. Translation gives CASSSKGSGLFSYNEQFF.